This T cell receptor beta chain derives from a study of beta chain features in type 1 diabetes. Study-wide background: Examination spanned around 110,000,000 sorted cells from all samples. Regarding the study as a whole: Patients and controls would share equally any PCR tilt toward shorter templates. Moderate but significant shortening of TCRB CDR3s was recorded in all four CD4+ subsets from Type 1 diabetes patients.

V dropped 0 bases and J dropped 5 bases, with 18 bases sitting between them. The V gene's germline CDR1 is SGDLS and CDR2 YYNGEE. The CDR3 has 16 amino acids. As every portion of the isolated RNA was reverse transcribed, the sequencing read expressed TCRB transcripts. Libraries were prepared by immunoSEQ multiplex PCR; TCRdb keeps only in-frame clonotypes and omits some of them. The table lists roughly 350,000 clones, roughly 9.8% of them singletons. In this sample, this clone turned up a few times. The antigen is not known. Via the markers CD45RO/CCR7/CD25/CD127/CD95/CD27, stem cell-like memory, regulatory, central memory and naive CD4+ cells were sorted.

This sequence joins TRBV9 and TRBJ2-7; D may be TRBD2 (6 bases). Sequencing used central memory CD4+ T cells from blood. The receptor comes from a man under 40 with type 1 diabetes. CDR3: CASSVEGWGLVHEQYF. DNA of the CDR3: TGTGCCAGCAGCGTAGAAGGTTGGGGACTGGTCCACGAGCAGTACTTC.